This TCR beta chain was captured by sequencing in a study of blood T cell repertoires in COVID-19. As for the study in general: Both acute and convalescent COVID-19 samples were obtained from the United States, Italy and Spain. From T cells, B-cell-depleted T cells, or PBMCs came the material, which was cDNA or gDNA.

The ends were cut back, 0 bases at V and 1 base at J, with 8 bases in the middle. Germline-derived CDR1 and CDR2 are SGDLS and YYNGEE. This CDR3 has 15 residues. Per the authors' pipeline: Estimation of nucleated cell counts was performed using reference gene primer amplification. Clones were read by immunoSEQ multiplex PCR, and TCRdb kept only the in-frame ones, dropping some. V, J and clone size reflect that table, while D and trimming were determined from the DNA. The sample holds 100,000 to 150,000 clones, approximately 85% seen once. The gene calls are TRBV9 and TRBJ2-1, with D possibly being TRBD2 (6 bases). The sample comprised peripheral blood. This TCR came from a human donor in a cohort sampled during active COVID-19. The CDR3 sequence: CASSVAGVSYNEQFF. DNA of the CDR3: TGTGCCAGCAGCGTAGCGGGGGTGTCCTACAATGAGCAGTTCTTC.